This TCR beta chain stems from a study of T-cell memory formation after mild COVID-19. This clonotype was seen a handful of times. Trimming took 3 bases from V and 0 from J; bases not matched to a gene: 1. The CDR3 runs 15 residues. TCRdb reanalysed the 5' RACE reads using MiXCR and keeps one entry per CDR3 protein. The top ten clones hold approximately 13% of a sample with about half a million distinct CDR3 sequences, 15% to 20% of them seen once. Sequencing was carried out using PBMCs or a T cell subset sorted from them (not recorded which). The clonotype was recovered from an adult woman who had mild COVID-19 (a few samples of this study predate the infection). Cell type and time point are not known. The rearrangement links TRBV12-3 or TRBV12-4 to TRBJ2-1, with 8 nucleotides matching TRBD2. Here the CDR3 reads CASSFRGGSYNEQFF. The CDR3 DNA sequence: TGTGCCAGCAGTTTTCGGGGGGGCTCCTACAATGAGCAGTTCTTC.